The rows below give T cell receptor beta chains drawn from one sample of a study of T cell responses to AZD1222 COVID-19 vaccine. Repertoires were generated with immunoSEQ multiplex PCR, while TCRdb's copy carries only in-frame clones and drops some. The repertoire holds over 60,000 clones, with about four fifths as singletons. The material sequenced was peripheral blood, taken on day 0 of MenACWY control vaccination. These receptors were taken from an adult in good health. Each CDR3 is given with its conserved first and last residue. The D gene is left open where the match is weak. A row's size may be missing; if present it is once, few, many or a size class.

- TRBJ2-5 TRBV24-1 TRBD2 TGTGCCACCAGTGATTTGGCATCGGGAGGGTCGGTTAAAGAGACCCAGTACTTC CATSDLASGGSVKETQYF
- TRBJ1-3 TRBV6-5 - TGTGCCAGCAGTTCTCGGGGAATCTCTGGAAACACCATATATTTT CASSSRGISGNTIYF
- TRBJ2-7 TRBV28 - TGTGCCAGCAGTCAGACACATGGTTACGAGCAGTACTTC CASSQTHGYEQYF
- TRBJ1-1 TRBV2 - TGTGCCAGCAGTGAAGCGCCCTCAACAATGAACACTGAAGCTTTCTTT CASSEAPSTMNTEAFF
- TRBJ2-7 TRBV19 - TGTGCCAGTAGCCGCATACCAGGGGAGGGCTACGAGCAGTACTTC CASSRIPGEGYEQYF
- TRBJ1-2 TRBV2 TRBD1 TGTGCCAGCAGGACAGGGGGGATAAACTATGGCTACACCTTC CASRTGGINYGYTF
- TRBJ2-1 TRBV7-3 TRBD2 TGTGCCAGCAGCCCACGGACTAGCGGGAGGATCGGTGAGCAGTTCTTC CASSPRTSGRIGEQFF
once TRBJ2-3 TRBV2 - TGTGCCAGCAGCGGCCCCCGGGGGGCGAGGGATACGCAGTATTTT CASSGPRGARDTQYF
- TRBJ2-1 TRBV7-3 TRBD2 TGTGCCAGCAGCTTAAGGGGCGGGAGCCTTTACAATGAGCAGTTCTTC CASSLRGGSLYNEQFF
- TRBJ1-5 TRBV15 - TGTGCCACCAGCAGAGATCAGGAGGTGAGTCAGCCCCAGCATTTT CATSRDQEVSQPQHF
once TRBJ1-2 TRBV30 - TGTGCCTGGAGTGCGGAGGTTGGGAACTATGGCTACACCTTC CAWSAEVGNYGYTF
few TRBJ2-2 TRBV12-3/TRBV12-4 TRBD1 TGTGCCAGCAGCCGGGACAGGGCCGGGGAGCTGTTTTTT CASSRDRAGELFF
- TRBJ1-4 TRBV7-9 - TGTGCCAGCAGCTATGACAGCACCTCTGGGACTAATGAAAAACTGTTTTTT CASSYDSTSGTNEKLFF
- TRBJ2-3 TRBV4-2 - TGTGCCAGCAGCCAAGAGGGCCTCACAGATACGCAGTATTTT CASSQEGLTDTQYF
few TRBJ1-1 TRBV29-1 TRBD1 TGCAGCGTTTCGGACAGGGCTATGAACACTGAAGCTTTCTTT CSVSDRAMNTEAFF
few TRBJ2-3 TRBV6-2/TRBV6-3 TRBD2 TGTGCCAGCAGCTCGAGCGGGGGGGCAGATACGCAGTATTTT CASSSSGGADTQYF
- TRBJ2-1 TRBV19 TRBD2 TGTGCCAGTAGTAAAGGGGGACTAGTTGTCACTGAGCAGTTCTTC CASSKGGLVVTEQFF
- TRBJ2-3 TRBV2 TRBD2 TGTGCCAGCAGTGAAATGGGACTAGACGGCACAGATACGCAGTATTTT CASSEMGLDGTDTQYF
- TRBJ1-2 TRBV28 - TGTGCCAGCAGTTTATGGACAACTTCGAACTATGGCTACACCTTC CASSLWTTSNYGYTF
once TRBJ1-1 TRBV7-7 TRBD1 TGTGCTAGCAGCTTAGACCACCAATCAACAGGGGTGAACACTGAAGCTTTCTTT CASSLDHQSTGVNTEAFF
- TRBJ1-1 TRBV5-1 TRBD1 TGCGCCAGCAGCATAAGACAGGGGAGGGGGTCCACTGAAGCTTTCTTT CASSIRQGRGSTEAFF
- TRBJ1-5 TRBV12-5 - TGTGCTAGTGGGCTCGGGGAGGGCAACAATCAGCCCCAGCATTTT CASGLGEGNNQPQHF
few TRBJ1-5 TRBV28 TRBD1 TGTGCCAGCAGGACACAGGGGGCTCGGAATCAGCCCCAGCATTTT CASRTQGARNQPQHF
- TRBJ2-2 TRBV7-2 - TGTGCCAGCAGCTTACATCGACTCATAAACACCGGGGAGCTGTTTTTT CASSLHRLINTGELFF
- TRBJ2-2 TRBV28 - TGTGCCAGCAGTTTAACGTTCACCGGGGAGCTGTTTTTT CASSLTFTGELFF
- TRBJ1-4 TRBV18 - TGTGCCAGCTCACCGGGTCCAGACTGGGAAAAACTGTTTTTT CASSPGPDWEKLFF
- TRBJ2-1 TRBV11-2 TRBD2 TGTGCCAGCAACCTAGCGGCCCACAATGAGCAGTTCTTC CASNLAAHNEQFF
- TRBJ1-6 TRBV2 - TGTGCCAGCAGTGAGTCAGGGCGTAATTCACCCCTCCACTTT CASSESGRNSPLHF
- TRBJ2-5 TRBV6-6 - TGTGCCAGCAGTTACGGGCTGGGAGAGACCCAGTACTTC CASSYGLGETQYF
- TRBJ1-2 TRBV4-1 - TGCGCCAGCAGCCAAGGAGGACGTGGCTATGGCTACACCTTC CASSQGGRGYGYTF
once TRBJ1-6 TRBV6-6 - TGTGCCAGCAGTTACTTCGGGGAGGATTCACCCCTCCACTTT CASSYFGEDSPLHF
- TRBJ1-6 TRBV4-1 - TGCGCCAGCAGCCAAGACGTGGCAGGCAATTCACCCCTCCACTTT CASSQDVAGNSPLHF
- TRBJ2-7 TRBV29-1 - TGCAGCGTTGGTGGTAGGGGGGTCAACTCCTACGAGCAGTACTTC CSVGGRGVNSYEQYF
few TRBJ2-3 TRBV6-1 - TGTGCCAGCAGTGCGAAGGGTTCCGGACCCGTAGAGGTAGATACGCAGTATTTT CASSAKGSGPVEVDTQYF
few TRBJ1-1 TRBV24-1 - TGTGCCACCAGTGATTCCGTGGGCCCTCTGGGAACTGAAGCTTTCTTT CATSDSVGPLGTEAFF
once TRBJ1-5 TRBV19 - TGTGCCAGTAGTAGCCATGAAAGTAGCAATCAGCCCCAGCATTTT CASSSHESSNQPQHF
- TRBJ1-2 TRBV5-6 - TGTGCCAGCAGCTTGGCCGGTGTATATCGGGCTGGCTACACCTTC CASSLAGVYRAGYTF
few TRBJ2-7 TRBV12-3/TRBV12-4 - TGTGCCAGCAGTTCCAGCTACGAGCAGTACTTC CASSSSYEQYF
- TRBJ1-1 TRBV5-1 - TGCGCCAGCAGCTTGGATGACAACACTGAAGCTTTCTTT CASSLDDNTEAFF
- TRBJ2-1 TRBV5-5 - TGTGCCAGCAGCTTTACCCCTTCCTACAATGAGCAGTTCTTC CASSFTPSYNEQFF
- TRBJ1-6 TRBV30 - TGTGCCTGGAAAAGGCGGCGAGGTAATTCACCCCTCCACTTT CAWKRRRGNSPLHF
- TRBJ2-5 TRBV2 TRBD2 TGTGCCAGCAGTGAAAAATTAGCGGGGGGTAAGGAGACCCAGTACTTC CASSEKLAGGKETQYF
- TRBJ1-1 TRBV29-1 - TGCAGCGCGAGAACGGGGAACACTGAAGCTTTCTTT CSARTGNTEAFF
- TRBJ2-1 TRBV29-1 - TGCAGCGTTGAAATAACAGCTAGCATCAGTGAGCAGTTCTTC CSVEITASISEQFF
- TRBJ1-1 TRBV3-1/TRBV3-2 TRBD1 TGTGCCAGCAGTGGACAGGCTCAAGCTTTCTTT CASSGQAQAFF
- TRBJ2-2 TRBV27 TRBD2 TGTGCCAGCAGTTCCGGACTAGCTCTAGGCACCGGGGAGCTGTTTTTT CASSSGLALGTGELFF
- TRBJ2-7 TRBV11-2 - TGTGCCAGCAGCTCGACTTCTTCCTCCTACGAGCAGTACTTC CASSSTSSSYEQYF
- TRBJ2-1 TRBV28 - TGTGCCAGCAGTTTGGGGTTTAGAGGGAGGAATGAGCAGTTCTTC CASSLGFRGRNEQFF
- TRBJ2-7 TRBV7-2 - TGTGCCAGCAGCGTAACAGGGTTGGGCTACGAGCAGTACTTC CASSVTGLGYEQYF